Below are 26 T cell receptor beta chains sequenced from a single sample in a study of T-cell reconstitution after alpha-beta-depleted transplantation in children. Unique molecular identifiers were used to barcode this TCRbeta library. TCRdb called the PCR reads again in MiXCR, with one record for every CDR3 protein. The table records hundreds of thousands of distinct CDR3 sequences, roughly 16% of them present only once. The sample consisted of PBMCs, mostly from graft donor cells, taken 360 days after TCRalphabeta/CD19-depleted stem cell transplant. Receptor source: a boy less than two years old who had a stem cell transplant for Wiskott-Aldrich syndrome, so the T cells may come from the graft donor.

The CDR3 coding sequence is TGTGCCAGCAGCCAATGGGGACCGGAACTGTTTTTT. Its protein product is CASSQWGPELFF. The chain links TRBV7-2 to TRBJ2-2; either TRBD1 or TRBD2 may supply D (5 bases each). Trimming cost V 5 bases and J 14 bases, with 15 bases left between them. Germline CDR1 SGHTA, CDR2 FQGNSA. The CDR3 runs to 12 residues.

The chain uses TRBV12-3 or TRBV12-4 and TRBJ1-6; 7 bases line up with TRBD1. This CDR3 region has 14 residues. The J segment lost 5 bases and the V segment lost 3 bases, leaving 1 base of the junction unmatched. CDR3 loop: CASSFQGDNSPLHF. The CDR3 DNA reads TGTGCCAGCAGTTTTCAGGGGGATAATTCACCCCTCCACTTT.

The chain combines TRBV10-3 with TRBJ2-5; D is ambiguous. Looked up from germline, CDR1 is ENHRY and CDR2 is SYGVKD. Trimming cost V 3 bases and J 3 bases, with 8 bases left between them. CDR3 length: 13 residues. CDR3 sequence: CAISDGAKETQYF. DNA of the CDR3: TGTGCCATCAGTGACGGTGCCAAAGAGACCCAGTACTTC.

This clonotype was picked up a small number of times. The CDR3 loop reads CASLRWDTGELFF. CDR3 nucleotides: TGTGCCAGCCTTCGTTGGGACACCGGGGAGCTGTTTTTT. This chain connects TRBV7-9 to TRBJ2-2; unclear D gene. V was clipped by 8 bases and J by 3 bases, with 10 bases between them. Germline-derived CDR1 and CDR2 are SEHNR and FQNEAQ (reference sequence). CDR3 size: 13 residues.

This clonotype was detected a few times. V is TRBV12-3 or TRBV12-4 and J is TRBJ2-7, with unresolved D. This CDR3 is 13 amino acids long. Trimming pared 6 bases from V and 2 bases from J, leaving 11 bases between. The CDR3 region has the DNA TGTGCCAGCAGGGATACTGGGGCCTACGAGCAGTACTTC. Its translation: CASRDTGAYEQYF.

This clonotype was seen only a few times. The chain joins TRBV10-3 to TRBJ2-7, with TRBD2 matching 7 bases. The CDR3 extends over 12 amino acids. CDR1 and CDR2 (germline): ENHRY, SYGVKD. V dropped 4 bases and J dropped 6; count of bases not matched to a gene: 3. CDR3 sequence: CAISVPGGEQYF. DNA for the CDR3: TGTGCCATCAGTGTCCCGGGGGGCGAGCAGTACTTC.

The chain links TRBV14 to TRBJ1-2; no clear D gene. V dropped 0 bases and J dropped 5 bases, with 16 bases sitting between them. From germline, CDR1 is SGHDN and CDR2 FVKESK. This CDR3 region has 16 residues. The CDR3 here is CASSQDHDWGTYGYTF. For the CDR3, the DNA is TGTGCCAGCAGCCAAGATCACGACTGGGGAACGTATGGCTACACCTTC.

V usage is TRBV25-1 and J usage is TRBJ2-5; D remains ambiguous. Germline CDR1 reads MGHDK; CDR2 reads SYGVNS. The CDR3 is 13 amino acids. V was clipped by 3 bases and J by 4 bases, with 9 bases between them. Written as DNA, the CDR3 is TGTGCCAGCAGTGATGCGGTTGGAGAGACCCAGTACTTC. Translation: CASSDAVGETQYF.

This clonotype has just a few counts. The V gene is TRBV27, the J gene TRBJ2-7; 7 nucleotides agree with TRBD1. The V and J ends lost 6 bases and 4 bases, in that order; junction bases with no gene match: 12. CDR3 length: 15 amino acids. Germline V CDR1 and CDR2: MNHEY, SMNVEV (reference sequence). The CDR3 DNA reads TGTGCCAGCAGCCCCAAGGGACAGAGAATTTACGAGCAGTACTTC. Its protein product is CASSPKGQRIYEQYF.

The CDR3 sequence: CASSRKWSLGELFF. CDR3 DNA sequence: TGTGCCAGCAGCCGCAAATGGAGCCTCGGGGAGCTGTTTTTT. V and J are TRBV7-9 and TRBJ2-2; no clear D gene. The germline V gene has CDR1 SEHNR and CDR2 FQNEAQ (reference sequence). With 5 bases removed from V and 7 bases from J, the gap between germline ends came to 14 bases. The CDR3 contains 14 residues.

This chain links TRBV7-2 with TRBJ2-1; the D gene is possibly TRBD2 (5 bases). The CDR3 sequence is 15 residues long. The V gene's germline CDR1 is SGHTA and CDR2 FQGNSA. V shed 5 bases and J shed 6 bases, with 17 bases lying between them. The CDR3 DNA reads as TGTGCCAGCAGCACCCGTCGAGGCGGGTTCAATGAGCAGTTCTTC. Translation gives CASSTRRGGFNEQFF.

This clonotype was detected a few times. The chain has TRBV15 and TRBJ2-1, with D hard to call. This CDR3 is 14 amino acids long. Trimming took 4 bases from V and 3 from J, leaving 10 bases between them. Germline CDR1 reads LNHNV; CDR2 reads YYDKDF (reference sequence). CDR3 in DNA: TGTGCCACCAGCAACGGGCTGTACTACAATGAGCAGTTCTTC. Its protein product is CATSNGLYYNEQFF.

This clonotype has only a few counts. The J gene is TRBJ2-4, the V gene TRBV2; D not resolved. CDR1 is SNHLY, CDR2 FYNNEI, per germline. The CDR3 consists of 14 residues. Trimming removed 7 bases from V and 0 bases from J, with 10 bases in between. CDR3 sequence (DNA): TGTGCCAGCACGAGGAGTCTAGCCAAAAACATTCAGTACTTC. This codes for CASTRSLAKNIQYF. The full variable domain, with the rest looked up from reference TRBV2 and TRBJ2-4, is EPEVTQTPSHQVTQMGQEVILRCVPISNHLYFYWYRQILGQKVEFLVSFYNNEISEKSEIFDDQFSVERPDGSNFTLKIRSTKLEDSAMYFCASTRSLAKNIQYFGAGTRLSVL.

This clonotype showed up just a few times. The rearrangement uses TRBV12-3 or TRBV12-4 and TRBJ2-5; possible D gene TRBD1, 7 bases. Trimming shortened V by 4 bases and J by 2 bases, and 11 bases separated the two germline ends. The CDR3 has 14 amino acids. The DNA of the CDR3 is TGTGCCAGCAGTTCCCAGGGGGGTCAAGAGACCCAGTACTTC. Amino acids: CASSSQGGQETQYF.

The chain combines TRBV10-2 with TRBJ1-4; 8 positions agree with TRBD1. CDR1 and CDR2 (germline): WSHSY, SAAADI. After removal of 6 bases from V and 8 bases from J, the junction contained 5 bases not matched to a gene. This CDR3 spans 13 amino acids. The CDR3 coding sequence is TGCGCCAGCAGCAGGGGGCAGTGGGAAAAACTGTTTTTT. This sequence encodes CASSRGQWEKLFF.

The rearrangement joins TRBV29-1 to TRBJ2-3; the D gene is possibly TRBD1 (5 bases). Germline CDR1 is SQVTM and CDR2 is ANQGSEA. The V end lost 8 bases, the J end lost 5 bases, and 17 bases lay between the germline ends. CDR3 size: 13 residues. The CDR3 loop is CSYRAGKIDTQYF. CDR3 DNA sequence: TGCAGCTACAGAGCAGGGAAAATAGATACGCAGTATTTT.

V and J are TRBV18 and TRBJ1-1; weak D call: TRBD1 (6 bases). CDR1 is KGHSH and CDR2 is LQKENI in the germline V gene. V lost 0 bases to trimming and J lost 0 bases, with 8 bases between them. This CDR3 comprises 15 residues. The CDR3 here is CASSPPAGVNTEAFF. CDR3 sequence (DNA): TGTGCCAGCTCACCACCGGCAGGGGTGAACACTGAAGCTTTCTTT.

CDR3 DNA: TGCAGTGCCTCGACAGGGGGCAATCAGCCCCAGCATTTT. It codes for CSASTGGNQPQHF. J is TRBJ1-5 and V is TRBV20-1, with TRBD1 identical over 8 bases. CDR1 and CDR2 (germline): DFQATT, SNEGSKA (reference sequence). The CDR3 contains 13 residues. Trimming took 6 bases from V and 2 from J; bases not matched to a gene: 3.

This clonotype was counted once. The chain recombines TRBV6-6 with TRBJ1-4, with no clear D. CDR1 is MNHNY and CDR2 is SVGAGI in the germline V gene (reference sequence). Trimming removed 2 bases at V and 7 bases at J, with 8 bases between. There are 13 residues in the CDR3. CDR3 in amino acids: CASSYNAIEKLFF. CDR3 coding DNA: TGTGCCAGCAGTTACAATGCCATTGAAAAACTGTTTTTT.

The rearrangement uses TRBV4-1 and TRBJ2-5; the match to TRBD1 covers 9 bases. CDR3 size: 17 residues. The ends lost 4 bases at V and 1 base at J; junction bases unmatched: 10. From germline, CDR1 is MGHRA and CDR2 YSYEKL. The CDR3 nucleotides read TGCGCCAGCAGCCCCATTGTTGTACAGGGGGCCCAAGAGACCCAGTACTTC. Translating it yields CASSPIVVQGAQETQYF.

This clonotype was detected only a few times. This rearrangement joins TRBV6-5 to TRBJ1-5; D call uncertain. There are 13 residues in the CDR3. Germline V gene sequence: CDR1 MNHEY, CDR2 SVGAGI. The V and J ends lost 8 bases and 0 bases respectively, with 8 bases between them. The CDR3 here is CASRRYSNQPQHF. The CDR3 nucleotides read TGTGCCAGCCGTCGCTATAGCAATCAGCCCCAGCATTTT.

The CDR3 reads CASSPGVRLAYNEQFF. The CDR3 nucleotides are TGTGCCAGCAGCCCAGGAGTTCGGCTAGCCTACAATGAGCAGTTCTTC. The chain recombines TRBV7-2 with TRBJ2-1, with D hard to call. Trimming pared 5 bases from V and 2 bases from J, leaving 16 bases between. Germline assignment: CDR1 SGHTA and CDR2 FQGNSA. This CDR3 is built from 16 residues.

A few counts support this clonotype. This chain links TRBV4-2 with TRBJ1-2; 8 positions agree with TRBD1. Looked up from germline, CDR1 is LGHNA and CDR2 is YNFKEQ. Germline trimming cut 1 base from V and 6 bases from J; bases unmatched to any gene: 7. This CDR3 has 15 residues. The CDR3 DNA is TGTGCCAGCAGCCAAGGTTCCGACAGGGGAAATGGCTACACCTTC. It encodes CASSQGSDRGNGYTF.

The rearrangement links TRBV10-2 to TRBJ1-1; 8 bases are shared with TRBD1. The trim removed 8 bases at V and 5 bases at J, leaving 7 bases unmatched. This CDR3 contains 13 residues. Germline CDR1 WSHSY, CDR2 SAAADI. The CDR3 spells CASGWTGRTEAFF. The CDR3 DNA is TGCGCCAGCGGATGGACAGGGCGGACTGAAGCTTTCTTT.

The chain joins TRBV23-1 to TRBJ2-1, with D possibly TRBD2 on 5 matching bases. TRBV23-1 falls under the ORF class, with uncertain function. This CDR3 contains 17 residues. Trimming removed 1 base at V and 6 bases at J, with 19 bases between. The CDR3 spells CASSQCLGVGSVNEQFF. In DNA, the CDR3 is TGCGCCAGCAGTCAATGCCTCGGGGTTGGATCGGTCAATGAGCAGTTCTTC.

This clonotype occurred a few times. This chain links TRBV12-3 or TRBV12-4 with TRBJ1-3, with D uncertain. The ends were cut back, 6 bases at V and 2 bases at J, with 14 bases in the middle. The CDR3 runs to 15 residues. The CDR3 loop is CASRFSGGPGNTIYF. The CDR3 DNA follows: TGTGCCAGCAGATTTTCCGGTGGCCCTGGAAACACCATATATTTT.